This TCR beta chain appears in the sequencing data of a study of T cells after yellow fever vaccination. This clonotype occurred a few times. No antigen is known for it. A universal primer site and UMIs were added as TCR cDNA was made by 5'RACE template switching. TCRdb recomputed calls from the 5' RACE reads with MiXCR, one row per CDR3 protein. In the table there are a few hundred thousand distinct CDR3 sequences, less than 20% of which are singletons. CDR3 length: 16 amino acids. V lost 1 base to trimming and J lost 0 bases, with 13 bases between them. Per the germline V gene, CDR1 is SGDLS and CDR2 is YYNGEE. Study-level findings and limits: Contaminating bulk clonotypes could be abundant in FACS-sorted repertoires. After the booster, approximately 95% of CD4 and 75% to 90% of CD8 primary-response clones were re-detected.

The clonotype originates from a man aged 18 to 30 who received the YFV17D yellow fever vaccine. Sequencing was performed on PBMCs, taken 4 to 5 days after the first yellow fever vaccination. This chain links TRBV9 with TRBJ1-1; D may be TRBD1 (5 bases). The CDR3 spells CASSVLSQGMNTEAFF. The CDR3 nucleotides read TGTGCCAGCAGCGTATTGAGCCAGGGAATGAACACTGAAGCTTTCTTT. Supplemented by reference TRBV9 and TRBJ1-1, the full variable domain reads DSGVTQTPKHLITATGQRVTLRCSPRSGDLSVYWYQQSLDQGLQFLIQYYNGEERAKGNILERFSAQQFPDLHSELNLSSLELGDSALYFCASSVLSQGMNTEAFFGQGTRLTVV.